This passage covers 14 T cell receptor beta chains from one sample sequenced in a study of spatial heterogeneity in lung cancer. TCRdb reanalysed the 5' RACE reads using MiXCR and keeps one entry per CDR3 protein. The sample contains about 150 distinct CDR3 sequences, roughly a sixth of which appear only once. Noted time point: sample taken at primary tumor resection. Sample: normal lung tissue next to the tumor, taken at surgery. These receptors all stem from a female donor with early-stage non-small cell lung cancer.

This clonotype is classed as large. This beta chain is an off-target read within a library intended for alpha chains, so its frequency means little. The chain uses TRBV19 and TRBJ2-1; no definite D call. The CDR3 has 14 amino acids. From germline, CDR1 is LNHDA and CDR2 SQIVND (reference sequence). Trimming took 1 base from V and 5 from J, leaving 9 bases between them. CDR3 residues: CASSIGEFHNEQFF. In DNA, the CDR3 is TGTGCCAGTAGTATAGGAGAGTTTCACAATGAGCAGTTCTTC.

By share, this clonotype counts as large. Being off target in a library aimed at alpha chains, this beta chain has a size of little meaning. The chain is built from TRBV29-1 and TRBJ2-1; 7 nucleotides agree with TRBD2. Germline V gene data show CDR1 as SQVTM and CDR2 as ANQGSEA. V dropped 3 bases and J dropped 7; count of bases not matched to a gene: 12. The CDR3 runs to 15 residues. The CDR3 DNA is TGCAGCGTTGATGGTGCGGGAGAGGATTTGAATGAGCAGTTCTTC. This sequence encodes CSVDGAGEDLNEQFF.

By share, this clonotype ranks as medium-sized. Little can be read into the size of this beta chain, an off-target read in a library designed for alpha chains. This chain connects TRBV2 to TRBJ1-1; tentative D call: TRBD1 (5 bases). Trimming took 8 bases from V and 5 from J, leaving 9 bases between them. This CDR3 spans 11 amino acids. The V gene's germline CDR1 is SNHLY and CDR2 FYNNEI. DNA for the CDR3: TGTGCCAGCTCAAGGGGTACTGAAGCTTTCTTT. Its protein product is CASSRGTEAFF.

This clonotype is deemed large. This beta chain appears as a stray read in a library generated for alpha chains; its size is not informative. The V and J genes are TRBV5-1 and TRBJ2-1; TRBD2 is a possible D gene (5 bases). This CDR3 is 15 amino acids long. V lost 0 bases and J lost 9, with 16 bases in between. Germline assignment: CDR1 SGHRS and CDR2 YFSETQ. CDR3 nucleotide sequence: TGCGCCAGCAGCTTGGAAGTGACTACTTCTCCTGAGCAGTTCTTC. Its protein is CASSLEVTTSPEQFF. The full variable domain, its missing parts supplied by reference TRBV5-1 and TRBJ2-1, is KAGVTQTPRYLIKTRGQQVTLSCSPISGHRSVSWYQQTPGQGLQFLFEYFSETQRNKGNFPGRFSGRQFSNSRSEMNVSTLELGDSALYLCASSLEVTTSPEQFFGPGTRLTVL.

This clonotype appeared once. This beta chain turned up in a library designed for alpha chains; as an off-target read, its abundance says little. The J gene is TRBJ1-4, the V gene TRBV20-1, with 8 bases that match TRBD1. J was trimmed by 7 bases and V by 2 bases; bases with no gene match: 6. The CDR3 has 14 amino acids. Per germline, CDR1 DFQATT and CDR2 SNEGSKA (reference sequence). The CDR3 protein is CSARQTGALEKLFF. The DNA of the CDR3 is TGCAGTGCTAGACAGACAGGGGCCCTTGAAAAACTGTTTTTT.

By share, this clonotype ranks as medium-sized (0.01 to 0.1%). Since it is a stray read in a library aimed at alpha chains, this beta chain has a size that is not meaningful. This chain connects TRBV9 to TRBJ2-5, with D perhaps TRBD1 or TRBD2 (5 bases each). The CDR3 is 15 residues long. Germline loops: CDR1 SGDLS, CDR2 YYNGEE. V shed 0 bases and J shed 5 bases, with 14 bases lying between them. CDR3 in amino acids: CASSVDSGAGETQYF. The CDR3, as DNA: TGTGCCAGCAGCGTAGACTCCGGGGCAGGGGAGACCCAGTACTTC.

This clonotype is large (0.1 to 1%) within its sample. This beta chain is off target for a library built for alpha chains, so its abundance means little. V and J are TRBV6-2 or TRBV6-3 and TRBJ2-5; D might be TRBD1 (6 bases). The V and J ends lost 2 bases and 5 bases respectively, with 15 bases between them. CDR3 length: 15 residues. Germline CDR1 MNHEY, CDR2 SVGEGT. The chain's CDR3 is CASSYQGFRRETQYF. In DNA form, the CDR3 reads TGTGCCAGCAGTTACCAGGGGTTTCGACGGGAGACCCAGTACTTC.

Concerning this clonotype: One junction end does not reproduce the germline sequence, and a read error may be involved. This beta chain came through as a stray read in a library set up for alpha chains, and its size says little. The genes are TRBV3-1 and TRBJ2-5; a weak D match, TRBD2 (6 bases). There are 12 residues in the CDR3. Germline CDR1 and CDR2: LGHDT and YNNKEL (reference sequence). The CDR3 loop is CASSPPLTSPHF. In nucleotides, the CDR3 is TGTGCCAGCAGCCCTCCCCTTACTAGCCCACACTTC.

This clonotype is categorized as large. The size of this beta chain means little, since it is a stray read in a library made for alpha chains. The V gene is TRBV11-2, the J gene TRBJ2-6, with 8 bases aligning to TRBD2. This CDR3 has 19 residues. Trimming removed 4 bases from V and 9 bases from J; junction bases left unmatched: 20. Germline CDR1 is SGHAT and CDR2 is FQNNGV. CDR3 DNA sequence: TGTGCCAGCAGCTCCCCCCAAGAAAAGCGGGGGCCTACAAACAACGTCCTGACTTTC. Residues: CASSSPQEKRGPTNNVLTF.

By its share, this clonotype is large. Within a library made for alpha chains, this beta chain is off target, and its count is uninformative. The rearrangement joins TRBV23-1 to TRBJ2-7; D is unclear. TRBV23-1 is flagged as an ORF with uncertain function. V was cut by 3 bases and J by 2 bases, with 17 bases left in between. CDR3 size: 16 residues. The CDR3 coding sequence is TGCGCCAGCAGTCACCCCTTGATGACACTTACCTACGAGCAGTACTTC. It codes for CASSHPLMTLTYEQYF.

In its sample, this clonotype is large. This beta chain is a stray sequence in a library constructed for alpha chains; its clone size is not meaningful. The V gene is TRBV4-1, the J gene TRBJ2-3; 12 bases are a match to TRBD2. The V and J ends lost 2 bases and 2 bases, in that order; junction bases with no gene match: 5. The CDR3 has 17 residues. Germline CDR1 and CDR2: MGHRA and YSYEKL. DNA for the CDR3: TGCGCCAGCAGCCAATCCCCTAGCGGGGGGGACACAGATACGCAGTATTTT. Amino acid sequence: CASSQSPSGGDTDTQYF.

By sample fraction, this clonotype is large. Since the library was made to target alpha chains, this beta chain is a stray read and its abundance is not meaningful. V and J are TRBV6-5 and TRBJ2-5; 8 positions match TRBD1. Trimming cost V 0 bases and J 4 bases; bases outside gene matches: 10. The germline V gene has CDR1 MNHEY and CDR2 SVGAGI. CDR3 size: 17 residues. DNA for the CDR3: TGTGCCAGCAGTTACTCGAATGAAGGGACAGGTTCAGAGACCCAGTACTTC. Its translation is CASSYSNEGTGSETQYF.

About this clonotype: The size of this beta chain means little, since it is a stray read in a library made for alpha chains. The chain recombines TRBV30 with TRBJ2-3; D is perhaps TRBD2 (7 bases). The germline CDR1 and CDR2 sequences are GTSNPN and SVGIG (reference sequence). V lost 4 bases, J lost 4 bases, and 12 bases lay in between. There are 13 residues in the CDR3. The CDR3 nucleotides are TGTGCCTGGACCCGGGGGGCGGCAGATACGCAGTATTTT. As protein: CAWTRGAADTQYF.

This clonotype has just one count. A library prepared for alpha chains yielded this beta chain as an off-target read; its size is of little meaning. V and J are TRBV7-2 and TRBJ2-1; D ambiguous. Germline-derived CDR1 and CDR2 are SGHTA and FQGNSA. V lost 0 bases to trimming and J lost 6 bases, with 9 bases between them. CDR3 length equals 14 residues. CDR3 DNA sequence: TGTGCCAGCAGCTTAGCCAGCTTTGGCAATGAGCAGTTCTTC. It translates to CASSLASFGNEQFF.